Listed here is a single T cell receptor beta chain. There is no known antigen for this receptor. The sample holds no much larger clone one base away, and base qualities are not on file. This sample is part of a study of T cells in Graves' hyperthyroidism and ophthalmopathy (dated by TCRdb to the late 2010s). Background on the whole study: Peripheral blood samples were taken at the time of initial diagnosis, prior to any treatment. The paper reports TCR Vbeta CDR3 sequencing of some 140 peripheral blood samples: around 41 ophthalmopathy, over 70 hyperthyroidism and 17 progressor patients. In addition, the study compared T-cell repertoires in thyroid tissue and in blood from over 5 Graves' hyperthyroidism patients. The approximately 98 discovery patients were randomly divided into training and test sets at a 7:3 ratio. Whether ophthalmopathy could be predicted prospectively was tested in an independent validation cohort made up of 18 to 20 hyperthyroidism patients plus 17 patients who later progressed to ophthalmopathy. After blood sampling, hyperthyroidism patients were treated with methimazole at a starting dose of 30 mg daily, and ophthalmopathy patients were treated with high-dose intravenous methylprednisolone. A discovery cohort of about 96 patients, approximately 45 with Graves' ophthalmopathy and about 58 with stable Graves' hyperthyroidism, was used to find distinguishing TCR V-J signatures. On the study overall, not on this receptor specifically: In validation, the model predicted progression to ophthalmopathy with approximately 71% sensitivity and less than 75% specificity, a median of 6.5 months before onset. A model built on a 13 V-J signature distinguished ophthalmopathy from stable hyperthyroidism, reaching roughly 88% sensitivity and around 81% specificity in cross-validation and 80%/75% in testing. Sample size was not statistically predetermined, and investigators were not blinded to group allocation. Most expanded thyroid clonotypes (frequency above 0.001) were also found in blood, which suggests that blood repertoires may mirror thyroid immune responses.

The germline V gene (reference sequence) sets CDR1 to LGHDT and CDR2 to YNNKEL. V is reduced by 7 bases and J by 0 bases, leaving a spacing of 16 bases between them. The CDR3 spans 15 residues, from the cysteine through the phenylalanine. CDR3 DNA only is kept here, 45 bases in frame from base 1. TCR beta CDR3 regions were amplified from RNA transcripts. A first-round RT-PCR of the TCR CDR3 used the HTBI primer set with the Qiagen OneStep RT-PCR kit. A second multiplex PCR round built the libraries, followed by size selection and purification. Libraries were sequenced paired-end with 100 bp reads on an Illumina HiSeq2000. Regarding the original processing steps: Raw data were processed with SOAPnuke, discarding reads with adapters, uncalled bases, mean Phred below 15, or no exact constant-primer or identifier match. COPE v1.2.5 was used to merge the high-quality paired reads, and each unique nucleotide sequence was defined as a clonotype. MiTCR v1.1 was used to align clonotypes to the IMGT TRBV, TRBD and TRBJ reference segments. Only V-J combinations with frequency above 0.0001, covering about 99% of repertoires, were analysed. The TCS score was defined as F50 (clonal expansion) divided by E x V (chaos), with BLOSUM62-based TCRdist calculated between CDR3 peptides within each V-J. Welch's t-statistics and random forest reduced 500 to 650 V-J features to 13, which were used in a naive Bayes classifier (R e1071). TCRdb's own reprocessing of the public reads used fastp at Q25 and MiXCR and kept productive beta chains. For every CDR3 protein sequence, its rows merge into one entry that carries the most common genes and DNA. The V and J calls were determined by TCRdb, not by the authors. For this sample there are 500,000 to 750,000 distinct CDR3 sequences; approximately 15% appear just once. The ten biggest clones cover around 7% of the sample.

In the ophthalmopathy patients, disease was moderately to severely active, with a Clinical Activity Score of 3 or more, a NOSPECS grade of 4 or more, and a duration of less than 3 months. Patients with uncontrolled infections, other autoimmune diseases, pregnancy or lactation were excluded. Diagnoses were established on the basis of clinical symptoms, serum thyroxine and TRAb, thyroid ultrasound, and orbital computed tomography. Ficoll-Paque density gradient centrifugation was used to isolate PBMCs from 10 ml of fresh peripheral blood. Total RNA was extracted with Trizol reagent, and quality was checked on an Agilent 2100 Bioanalyzer.

The sample was blood. This clonotype originated in a woman in her late teens or twenties with Graves' ophthalmopathy. Rearrangement joined TRBV3-1 to TRBJ2-7, with the D gene not clear enough to name. The CDR3 loop reads CASTPRSQSSYEQYF. In nucleotide form, the sequence is TGTGCCAGCACCCCTAGGAGCCAGAGCTCCTACGAGCAGTACTTC.